The 15 T cell receptor beta chains below were found in one sample sequenced in a study of T cell responses to AZD1222 COVID-19 vaccine. The repertoire was sequenced with immunoSEQ multiplex PCR; TCRdb's copy has only in-frame clones and lacks some. The table shows 90,000 to 120,000 clones, with about 93% occurring only once. The sample in question was peripheral blood, obtained on day 0 of AZD1222 vaccination. All receptors come from an adult in good health.

In DNA, the CDR3 is TGTGCCAGCTCACTCGGGACAGGGGTGATTTCTGGAGCTTTCTTT. This encodes CASSLGTGVISGAFF. The V and J genes are TRBV18 and TRBJ1-1; 10 bases map to TRBD1. CDR1 is KGHSH and CDR2 is LQKENI in the germline V gene. V was clipped by 4 bases and J by 10 bases; unmatched bases: 12. The CDR3 length is 15 residues.

V usage is TRBV7-9 and J usage is TRBJ2-3; TRBD2 matches at 8 bases. CDR1 is SEHNR and CDR2 is FQNEAQ in the germline V gene (reference sequence). After removal of 6 bases from V and 5 bases from J, the junction contained 10 bases not matched to a gene. The CDR3 loop spans 15 amino acids. CDR3 sequence reads: CASSPSSGHVDTQYF. CDR3 in DNA: TGTGCCAGCAGTCCCTCTAGCGGGCACGTAGATACGCAGTATTTT.

The rearrangement links TRBV2 to TRBJ2-5; no reliable D call. The V and J ends lost 7 bases and 4 bases respectively, with 13 bases between them. The CDR3 contains 13 residues. The germline V gene encodes CDR1 SNHLY and CDR2 FYNNEI. CDR3 region: CASTSRTRETQYF. The DNA of the CDR3 is TGTGCCAGCACCTCACGGACCAGAGAGACCCAGTACTTC.

The chain carries TRBV9 and TRBJ2-3; 7 bases match TRBD2. With 1 base clipped from V and 0 bases from J, the junction kept 2 bases outside the gene matches. Germline-derived CDR1 and CDR2 are SGDLS and YYNGEE. The CDR3 is made up of 15 amino acids. The CDR3 DNA is TGTGCCAGCAGCGTAAGCGGGGCTAGCACAGATACGCAGTATTTT. It is translated as CASSVSGASTDTQYF.

The chain couples TRBV27 to TRBJ2-2; no clear D. CDR3 length equals 13 residues. In germline, CDR1 is MNHEY, CDR2 SMNVEV (reference sequence). V was shortened by 5 bases and J by 5 bases, with 9 bases between the two germline ends. CDR3 protein: CASSLGRTGELFF. DNA of the CDR3: TGTGCCAGCAGTCTCGGAAGAACCGGGGAGCTGTTTTTT.

The J gene is TRBJ1-1, the V gene TRBV2, with D unresolved. The CDR3 is made up of 13 amino acids. Germline V gene lookup returns CDR1 SNHLY and CDR2 FYNNEI. V lost 7 bases and J 5 bases, leaving 14 bases between the germline ends. The CDR3 sequence: CASKPLYATEAFF. CDR3 DNA sequence: TGTGCCAGCAAACCCCTTTATGCGACTGAAGCTTTCTTT.

In DNA form, the CDR3 reads TGTGCCAGCAGCCAAGAGCCTAGAAAAATGTACGAGCAGTACTTC. Amino acid sequence: CASSQEPRKMYEQYF. J is TRBJ2-7 and V is TRBV3-1 (or the pseudogene TRBV3-2); D not certain. Deletions cut 0 bases from V and 4 bases from J, with 13 bases between. This CDR3 comprises 15 residues. Germline lookup yields CDR1 LGHDT and CDR2 YNNKEL (reference sequence).

The rearrangement links TRBV6-2 or TRBV6-3 to TRBJ2-7, with D perhaps TRBD1 (6 bases). This CDR3 region has 13 residues. Germline CDR1 and CDR2: MNHEY and SVGEGT. Trimming took off 5 bases at V and 3 bases at J, with 11 bases between the two ends. CDR3 amino acids: CASSPADSYEQYF. The DNA for the CDR3 is TGTGCCAGCAGTCCAGCGGACAGCTACGAGCAGTACTTC.

This clone has just one count. The chain joins TRBV12-3 or TRBV12-4 to TRBJ2-7; the D gene is possibly TRBD2 (6 bases). The CDR3 is made up of 13 amino acids. V lost 6 bases, J lost 4 bases, and 13 bases lay in between. CDR3 bases: TGTGCCAGCAGATATGGGACTGAATACGAGCAGTACTTC. This gives the protein CASRYGTEYEQYF.

The chain uses TRBV12-5 and TRBJ1-3; no reliable D call. Trimming removed 2 bases from V and 0 bases from J, with 8 bases in between. The CDR3 loop spans 15 amino acids. Germline-derived CDR1 and CDR2 are LGHNT and FRNRAP. CDR3 DNA sequence: TGTGCTAGTGGTTTGAGGGTTCTCTCTGGAAACACCATATATTTT. Its translation: CASGLRVLSGNTIYF.

This chain uses TRBV9 with TRBJ2-3, with D tentatively TRBD1 (7 bases). CDR1 and CDR2 from the germline V gene are SGDLS and YYNGEE. The ends were cut back, 4 bases at V and 4 bases at J, with 25 bases in the middle. The CDR3 is made up of 18 amino acids. The chain's CDR3 is CASSPAPTGRFLADTQYF. For the CDR3, the DNA is TGTGCCAGCAGCCCTGCCCCGACAGGGAGGTTTTTAGCAGATACGCAGTATTTT.

The chain combines TRBV4-2 with TRBJ2-1; D not resolved. Germline V lookup: CDR1 LGHNA, CDR2 YNFKEQ. Deletions cut 1 base from V and 4 bases from J, with 11 bases between. The CDR3 length is 15 residues. CDR3 nucleotides: TGTGCCAGCAGCCAAGGTCGAGACCCATACAATGAGCAGTTCTTC. This encodes CASSQGRDPYNEQFF.

DNA of the CDR3: TGTGCCAGTAGTGGGGGGCGGAGGAACACTGAAGCTTTCTTT. It is translated as CASSGGRRNTEAFF. The V gene is TRBV19, the J gene TRBJ1-1, with a tentative D call TRBD1 (6 bases). The V gene lost 5 bases and the J gene lost 1 base, with 11 bases spanning the gap. The CDR3 is 14 amino acids. Germline CDR1 is LNHDA and CDR2 is SQIVND (reference sequence).

V is TRBV4-2 and J is TRBJ1-2; a weak D match, TRBD1 (5 bases). V was shortened by 3 bases and J by 8 bases, with 7 bases between the two germline ends. This CDR3 is built from 11 residues. CDR1 is LGHNA and CDR2 is YNFKEQ in the germline V gene. The CDR3 loop reads CASSQGLGYTF. The CDR3 coding sequence is TGTGCCAGCAGCCAGGGACTAGGCTACACCTTC.

The V gene is TRBV5-4, the J gene TRBJ2-3; 14 bases are shared with TRBD2. The CDR3 runs to 18 residues. With 3 bases clipped from V and 2 bases from J, the junction kept 8 bases outside the gene matches. Germline-derived CDR1 and CDR2 are SGHNT and YYREEE (reference sequence). DNA for the CDR3: TGTGCCAGCAGCTCCTCCGGACTAGCGGGGGGTACCACAGATACGCAGTATTTT. This gives the protein CASSSSGLAGGTTDTQYF.